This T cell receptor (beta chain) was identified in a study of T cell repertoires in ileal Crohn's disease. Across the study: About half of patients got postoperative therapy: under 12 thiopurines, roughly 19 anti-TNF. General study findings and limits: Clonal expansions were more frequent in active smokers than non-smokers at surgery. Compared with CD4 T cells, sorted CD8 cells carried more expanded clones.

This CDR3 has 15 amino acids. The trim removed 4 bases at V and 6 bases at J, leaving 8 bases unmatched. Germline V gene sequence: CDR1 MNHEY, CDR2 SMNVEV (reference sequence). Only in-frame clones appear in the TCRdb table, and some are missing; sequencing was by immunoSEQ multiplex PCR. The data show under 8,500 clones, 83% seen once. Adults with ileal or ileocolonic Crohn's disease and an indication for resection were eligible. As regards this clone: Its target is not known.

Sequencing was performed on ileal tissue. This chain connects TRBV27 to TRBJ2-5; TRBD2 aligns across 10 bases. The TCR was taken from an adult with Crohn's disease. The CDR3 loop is CASSSLSSGSKTQYF. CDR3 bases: TGTGCCAGCAGTTCCCTTTCTAGCGGGAGCAAGACCCAGTACTTC.